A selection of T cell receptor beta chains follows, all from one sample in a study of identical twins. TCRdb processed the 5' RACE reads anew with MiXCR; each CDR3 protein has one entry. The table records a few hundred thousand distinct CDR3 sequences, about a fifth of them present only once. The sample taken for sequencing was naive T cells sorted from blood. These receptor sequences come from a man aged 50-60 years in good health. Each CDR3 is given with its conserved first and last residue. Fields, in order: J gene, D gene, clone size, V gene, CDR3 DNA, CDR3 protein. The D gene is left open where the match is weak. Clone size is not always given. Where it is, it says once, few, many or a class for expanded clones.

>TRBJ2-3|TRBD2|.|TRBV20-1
TGCAGTGCCCCGGGGACTAGCGGAGGCACAGATACGCAGTATTTT
CSAPGTSGGTDTQYF
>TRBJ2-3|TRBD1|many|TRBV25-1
TGTGCCAGCTATACAGGGGGGGATACGCAGTATTTT
CASYTGGDTQYF
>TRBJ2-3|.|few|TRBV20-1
TGCAGTGCTAGGTTCCCGGGTACAGATACGCAGTATTTT
CSARFPGTDTQYF
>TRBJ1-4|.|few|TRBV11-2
TGTGCCAGCAGCTTAGTAGGGGCACTTAATGAAAAACTGTTTTTT
CASSLVGALNEKLFF
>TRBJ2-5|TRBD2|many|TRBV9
TGTGCCAGCAGCGTATCGGGAGGTTGGCAAGAGACCCAGTACTTC
CASSVSGGWQETQYF
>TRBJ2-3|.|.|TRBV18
TGTGCCAGCTCCCGGGGCAGGGTTCGTGATCCAGATACGCAGTATTTT
CASSRGRVRDPDTQYF
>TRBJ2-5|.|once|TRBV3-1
TGTGCCAGCAGCCAAGGTGGTTTGGGGGAGACCCAGTACTTC
CASSQGGLGETQYF
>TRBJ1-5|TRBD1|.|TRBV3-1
TGTGCCAGCAGCCACAAATACCTAGGACAGGGGTCTAGCAATCAGCCCCAGCATTTT
CASSHKYLGQGSSNQPQHF
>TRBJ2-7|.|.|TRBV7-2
TGTGCCAGCAGCAAAGGGCGGGGAGTCACTTACGAGCAGTACTTC
CASSKGRGVTYEQYF
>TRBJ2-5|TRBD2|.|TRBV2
TGTGCCAGCAGAGAACGGGAGGGCCCTGAGACCCAGTACTTC
CASREREGPETQYF
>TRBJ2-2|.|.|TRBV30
TGTGCCTGGAGTGAGGTCACCTCTTGGGTCACCGGGGAGCTGTTTTTT
CAWSEVTSWVTGELFF
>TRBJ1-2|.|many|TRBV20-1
TGCAGTGCTAGTGGGGGGACGGAATATGGCTACACCTTC
CSASGGTEYGYTF
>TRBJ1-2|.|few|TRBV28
TGTGCCAGCAGGGAGGGCGGAGGCTCCTATGGCTACACCTTC
CASREGGGSYGYTF
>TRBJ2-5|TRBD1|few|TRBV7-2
TGTGCCAGCAGTTACAGGGGTGAGACCCAGTACTTC
CASSYRGETQYF
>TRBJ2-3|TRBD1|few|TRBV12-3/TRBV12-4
TGTGCCAGCAGTTTACCTCTAGGACAGGGGGGGACAGATACGCAGTATTTT
CASSLPLGQGGTDTQYF
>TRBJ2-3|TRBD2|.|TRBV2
TGTGCCAGCAGCGAACTAGCGGGGGGAATCACAGATACGCAGTATTTT
CASSELAGGITDTQYF
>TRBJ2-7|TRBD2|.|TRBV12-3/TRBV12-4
TGTGCCAGCAGTTCGGGACTACTCGAGCAGTACTTC
CASSSGLLEQYF
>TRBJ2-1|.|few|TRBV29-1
TGCAGCGTTGAACTGCCCCCAAGGGACTATGAGCAGTTCTTC
CSVELPPRDYEQFF
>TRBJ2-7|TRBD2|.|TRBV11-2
TGTGCCAGCAGCAAAAGCGGGGGTTCCTACGAGCAGTACTTC
CASSKSGGSYEQYF
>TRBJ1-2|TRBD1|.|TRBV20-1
TGCAGTGCTAGAGATCCGGGACAGGGGGTCTATGGCTACACCTTC
CSARDPGQGVYGYTF
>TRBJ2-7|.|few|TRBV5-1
TGCGCCAGCAGCCGTGAACCCATCGGCGAGCAGTACTTC
CASSREPIGEQYF
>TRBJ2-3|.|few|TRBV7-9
TGTGCCAGCAGCCGCGGACAGACAGCAGATACGCAGTATTTT
CASSRGQTADTQYF
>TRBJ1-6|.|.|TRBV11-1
TGTGCCAGCAGCTTGGGACAAATCCTCCACTTT
CASSLGQILHF
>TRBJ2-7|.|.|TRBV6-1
TGTGCCAGCAGCCCGGACTGGAGCTCCTACGAGCAGTACTTC
CASSPDWSSYEQYF
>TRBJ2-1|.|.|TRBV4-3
TGCGCCAGCAGCCAAGATCAAAGGAGCTCCTACAATGAGCAGTTCTTC
CASSQDQRSSYNEQFF
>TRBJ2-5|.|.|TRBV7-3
TGTGCCAGCAGCCACAGGGGAGGGAGCGAGACCCAGTACTTC
CASSHRGGSETQYF
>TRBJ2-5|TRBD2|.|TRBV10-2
TGCGCCAGCAGTGATTCCCACTCAACTAGCGGGGAGGAACAAGAGACCCAGTACTTC
CASSDSHSTSGEEQETQYF
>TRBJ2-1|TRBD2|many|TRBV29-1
TGCAGCGTTTCGACTAGCGGGAGTTTGGGTGAGCAGTTCTTC
CSVSTSGSLGEQFF
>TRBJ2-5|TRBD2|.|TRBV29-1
TGCAGCGTAGTGACTAGCGGGGGTGGGACCCAGTACTTC
CSVVTSGGGTQYF
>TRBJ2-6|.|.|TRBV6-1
TGTGCCAGCAGACCTTATCCGGGACATTTTGTCTCTGGGGCCAACGTCCTGACTTTC
CASRPYPGHFVSGANVLTF
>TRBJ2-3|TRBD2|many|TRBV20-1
TGCAGTGCACCTAGCGGGGGACCCACAGATACGCAGTATTTT
CSAPSGGPTDTQYF
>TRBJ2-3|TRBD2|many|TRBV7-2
TGTGCCAGCAGCATACAAGCGGGATCAGGGGATACGCAGTATTTT
CASSIQAGSGDTQYF
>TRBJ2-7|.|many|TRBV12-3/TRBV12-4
TGTGCCAGCCAGGGGGGCTGGTCCTACGAGCAGTACTTC
CASQGGWSYEQYF
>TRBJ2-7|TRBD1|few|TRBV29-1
TGCAGCGTCGGACAGGGTAAGAACTACGAGCAGTACTTC
CSVGQGKNYEQYF
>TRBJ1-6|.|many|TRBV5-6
TGTGCCAGCAGCCTCGACAGGAATTCACCCCTCCACTTT
CASSLDRNSPLHF
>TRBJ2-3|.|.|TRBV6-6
TGTGCCAGCACTCGGGGCCGTACAGATACGCAGTATTTT
CASTRGRTDTQYF
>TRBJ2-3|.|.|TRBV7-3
TGTGCCAGCAGCCGCTCTTCGGATGGGACGCAGTATTTT
CASSRSSDGTQYF
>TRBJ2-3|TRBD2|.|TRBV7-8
TGTGCCAGCAGCTTAGGAGCTCTAGCGGGGGCCCTCACAGATACGCAGTATTTT
CASSLGALAGALTDTQYF
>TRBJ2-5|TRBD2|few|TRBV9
TGTGCCAGCAGCGCCGGGTCTAGCGGGCTCCAAGAGACCCAGTACTTC
CASSAGSSGLQETQYF
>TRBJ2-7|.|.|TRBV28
TGTGCCAGCAGTTTTTCTCTCAGGCCGTCGGTCTATGAGCAGTACTTC
CASSFSLRPSVYEQYF
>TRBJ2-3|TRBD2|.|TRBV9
TGTGCCAGCAGCGACAGCGGGAGGACGACAGATACGCAGTATTTT
CASSDSGRTTDTQYF
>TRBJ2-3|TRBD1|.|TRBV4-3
TGCGCCAGCAGCCAACCCGGGACAGGGAGCACAGATACGCAGTATTTT
CASSQPGTGSTDTQYF